This T cell receptor (beta chain) was sequenced for a study of CXCR3-negative and CXCR3-positive naive CD8 T cells. About the research overall: Approximately 130 million TRB reads were obtained in total, which works out to about 1.5 +/- 0.3 million per library. The study, taken as a whole, reports: The study found that naive CXCR3-negative and CXCR3-positive cells shared TRBV-TRBJ usage, while memory cells differed. CXCR3-positive naive cells carried more hydrophobic TRB CDR3s than CXCR3-negative naive cells did. Whereas both naive subsets had comparably high diversity, memory CD8+ cells had much lower diversity.

Its frequency marks this clonotype as medium-sized. Its antigen is currently unknown. 5' RACE with UMI labels generated the TRB cDNA libraries. TCRdb derives one entry per CDR3 protein from the 5' RACE reads, leaving out DNA. The sample totals roughly 7,200 distinct CDR3 sequences; its top ten clones hold approximately 1.5%. Naive cells were sorted as CD45RO-, CCR7+, CD27+ and CD95-. The sequencing input was naive CXCR3+ CD8+ T cells from blood. Subset specified: CD45RO-CCR7+CD27+CD95- naive CD8+ T cells expressing CXCR3 (TNR3+). This clonotype was obtained from a human donor in good health. Some clones in this sample may be carry-over from other donors' samples.

The CDR3 protein is CASRPPGPQPYEQYF. The J gene is TRBJ2-7, the V gene TRBV28; TCRdb proposes TRBD1, but this gene call is untestable without DNA. Germline loops: CDR1 MDHEN, CDR2 SYDVKM. This CDR3 spans 15 amino acids.